This T cell receptor (beta chain) appears in the sequencing data of a study of T cells in Graves' hyperthyroidism and ophthalmopathy. Study-wide results and limits: In the blood, most expanded thyroid clonotypes above 0.001 appeared as well. The model identified upcoming ophthalmopathy a median 6.5 months ahead of onset.

The PBMCs were taken from around 9 ml of fresh peripheral blood. The TCR beta CDR3 regions underwent amplification using RNA transcripts as the source. First-round RT-PCR of the TCR CDR3 relied on the HTBI primer set. From the multiplex PCR reads, TCRdb called clonotypes with MiXCR, one entry per CDR3 protein. This sample carries 550,000 to 650,000 distinct CDR3 sequences, 11% to 15% of them seen once, and the ten largest clones take around 5.4%. Per the germline V gene, CDR1 is SGHVS and CDR2 is FQNEAQ. There are 16 residues in the CDR3. The V end lost 2 bases, the J end lost 3 bases, and 17 bases lay between the germline ends. This clonotype was detected ten times or more. Its target is unknown.

The TCR was taken from a woman aged 25 to 39 with Graves' hyperthyroidism that later progressed to Graves' ophthalmopathy. The sequencing sample was made of blood. The genes are TRBV7-8 and TRBJ2-7, with TRBD2 as a possible D gene (5 bases). The chain's CDR3 is CASSLRSEELLYEQYF. In DNA, the CDR3 is TGTGCCAGCAGCTTACGGTCGGAGGAGCTGCTCTACGAGCAGTACTTC.